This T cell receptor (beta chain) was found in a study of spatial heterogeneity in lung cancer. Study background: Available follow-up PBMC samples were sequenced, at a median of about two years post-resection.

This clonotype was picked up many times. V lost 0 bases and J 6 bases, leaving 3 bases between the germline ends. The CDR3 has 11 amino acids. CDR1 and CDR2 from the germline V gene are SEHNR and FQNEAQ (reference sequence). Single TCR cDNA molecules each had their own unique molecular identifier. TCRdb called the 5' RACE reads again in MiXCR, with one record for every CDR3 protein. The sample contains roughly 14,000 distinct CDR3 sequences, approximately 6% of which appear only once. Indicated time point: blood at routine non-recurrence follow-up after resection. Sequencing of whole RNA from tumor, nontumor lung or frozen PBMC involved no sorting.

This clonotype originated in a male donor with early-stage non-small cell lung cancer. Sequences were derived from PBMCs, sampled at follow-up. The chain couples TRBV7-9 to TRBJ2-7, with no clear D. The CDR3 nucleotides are TGTGCCAGCAGCTTAGCCATCGAGCAGTACTTC. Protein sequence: CASSLAIEQYF.